Following are 20 T cell receptor beta chains from one sample sequenced in a study of cytomegalovirus exposure and HLA in healthy donors. Primers for the PCR totalled 60 Vbeta and 13 Jbeta. Assay used: immunoSEQ multiplex PCR; TCRdb lists only in-frame clones, some missing. The sample contains about 120,000 clones, around 81% of which appear only once. The sample comprised PBMCs. The receptors here all came from a woman under 40 in good health and CMV-seronegative.

V and J are TRBV7-2 and TRBJ2-5; D not certain. The CDR3 loop spans 14 amino acids. Germline values: CDR1 SGHTA, CDR2 FQGNSA. The germline V and J ends were trimmed by 5 bases and 11 bases, with 21 bases remaining between them. The chain's CDR3 is CASSPNLSYSNQYF. CDR3 sequence (DNA): TGTGCCAGCAGCCCCAACCTGTCTTACTCGAATCAGTACTTC.

The chain is built from TRBV4-3 and TRBJ2-7; D possibly corresponds to TRBD2 (5 bases). The germline V gene has CDR1 LGHNA and CDR2 YSLEER. V shed 1 base and J shed 2 bases, with 9 bases lying between them. CDR3 length equals 14 residues. CDR3 nucleotides: TGCGCCAGCAGCCAAGGGATGGGAGCCTACGAGCAGTACTTC. It encodes CASSQGMGAYEQYF.

V is TRBV7-2 and J is TRBJ2-5; 8 bases line up with TRBD2. The V gene end was trimmed by 2 bases and the J gene end by 6 bases; junction bases not matched to a gene: 5. The CDR3 runs 14 residues. Germline CDR1 SGHTA, CDR2 FQGNSA. CDR3 in DNA: TGTGCCAGCAGCTTAACTCTAGCGGGTCAGACCCAGTACTTC. This encodes CASSLTLAGQTQYF.

Worth noting for this clone: One end of the junction varies from germline; a read error may be responsible. The chain recombines TRBV7-9 with TRBJ2-7; TRBD2 agrees at 14 bases. Germline CDR1 reads SEHNR; CDR2 reads FQNEAQ (reference sequence). The CDR3 runs 15 residues. The CDR3 DNA reads TGTTCCAGCACCCCGGGACTAGCGGGGGTCTACGAGCAGTACTTC. It encodes CSSTPGLAGVYEQYF.

The chain employs TRBV27 and TRBJ1-6; D not resolved. Germline loops: CDR1 MNHEY, CDR2 SMNVEV (reference sequence). The CDR3 sequence is 16 residues long. The germline V and J ends were trimmed by 5 bases and 6 bases, with 17 bases remaining between them. CDR3 bases: TGTGCCAGCAGTGTCCCACCCGGAAGAGGTAATTCACCCCTCCACTTT. This encodes CASSVPPGRGNSPLHF.

The chain has TRBV6-1 and TRBJ2-7; TRBD1 aligns across 8 bases. There are 15 residues in the CDR3. Germline V gene sequence: CDR1 MNHNS, CDR2 SASEGT. J lost 3 bases, V lost 3 bases, and 7 bases had no gene match. CDR3 sequence: CASSETGTGHYEQYF. CDR3 coding DNA: TGTGCCAGCAGTGAGACCGGGACAGGCCACTACGAGCAGTACTTC.

V and J are TRBV9 and TRBJ2-7; 7 bases map to TRBD2. The V segment lost 4 bases and the J segment 0 bases; nucleotides outside the gene matches: 4. The CDR3 spans 14 residues. Germline CDR1 reads SGDLS; CDR2 reads YYNGEE. The CDR3: CASSPAGYSYEQYF. Here the CDR3 DNA reads TGTGCCAGCAGCCCAGCGGGGTACTCCTACGAGCAGTACTTC.

This clone was seen more than once but under ten times. The gene calls are TRBV19 and TRBJ2-7, with 7 positions matching TRBD2. The CDR3 consists of 14 residues. Germline CDR1 and CDR2: LNHDA and SQIVND (reference sequence). V lost 5 bases to trimming and J lost 1 base; unmatched junction nucleotides: 5. The DNA for the CDR3 is TGTGCCAGTAGTCGTCTAGCGGTTTCCTACGAGCAGTACTTC. It specifies CASSRLAVSYEQYF.

This clone is a singleton in its sample. The chain links TRBV5-1 to TRBJ2-4; 10 bases map to TRBD1. The germline gives CDR1 SGHRS, CDR2 YFSETQ. CDR3 size: 14 residues. V shed 4 bases and J 8 bases; nucleotides not matched to a gene: 6. CDR3 residues: CASSPTGGLDIQYF. The CDR3 DNA reads as TGCGCCAGCAGCCCGACAGGGGGCCTGGACATTCAGTACTTC. The whole variable domain, remainder taken from reference TRBV5-1 and TRBJ2-4, is KAGVTQTPRYLIKTRGQQVTLSCSPISGHRSVSWYQQTPGQGLQFLFEYFSETQRNKGNFPGRFSGRQFSNSRSEMNVSTLELGDSALYLCASSPTGGLDIQYFGAGTRLSVL.

This chain joins TRBV10-1 and TRBJ2-3; no reliable D call. The CDR3 runs 15 residues. The germline CDR1 and CDR2 sequences are WNHNN and SYGVQD (reference sequence). V was clipped by 0 bases and J by 0 bases, with 7 bases between them. CDR3 sequence: CASSESHGSTDTQYF. The DNA for the CDR3 is TGCGCCAGCAGTGAGTCTCACGGTAGCACAGATACGCAGTATTTT.

The CDR3 nucleotides read TGTGCCAGCAGTTGGTCCGGTACCGGGGCAGATACGCAGTATTTT. This codes for CASSWSGTGADTQYF. This chain uses TRBV27 with TRBJ2-3; D is possibly TRBD2 (5 bases). V was shortened by 4 bases and J by 4 bases, with 15 bases between the two germline ends. The CDR3 runs to 15 residues. Germline lookup yields CDR1 MNHEY and CDR2 SMNVEV (reference sequence).

This sequence joins TRBV5-1 and TRBJ2-6, with D hard to call. Between the trimmed V and J ends, which lost 0 bases and 4 bases, there was a span of 8 bases. The CDR3 totals 15 residues. Germline CDR1 and CDR2: SGHRS and YFSETQ. DNA for the CDR3: TGCGCCAGCAGCTTGGATGGCTCCGGGGCCAACGTCCTGACTTTC. Residues: CASSLDGSGANVLTF.

V is TRBV28 and J is TRBJ2-4; D remains unclear. Germline V gives CDR1 MDHEN, CDR2 SYDVKM. This CDR3 is 18 amino acids long. With 4 bases removed from V and 0 bases from J, the gap between germline ends came to 19 bases. In nucleotides, the CDR3 is TGTGCCAGCAGTTCGCTCGGCTCGAGGCTTATAGCCAAAAACATTCAGTACTTC. It specifies CASSSLGSRLIAKNIQYF. Using reference TRBV28 and TRBJ2-4 for the parts outside the CDR3, the full variable domain is DVKVTQSSRYLVKRTGEKVFLECVQDMDHENMFWYRQDPGLGLRLIYFSYDVKMKEKGDIPEGYSVSREKKERFSLILESASTNQTSMYLCASSSLGSRLIAKNIQYFGAGTRLSVL.

The rearrangement links TRBV2 to TRBJ2-1, with TRBD2 identical over 10 bases. V lost 10 bases, J lost 3 bases, and 6 bases stayed unmatched. Germline CDR1 and CDR2: SNHLY and FYNNEI. The CDR3 is 14 amino acids. The DNA of the CDR3 is TGTGCCACCGGGGCTAGCGGGAGCTACAATGAGCAGTTCTTC. It is translated as CATGASGSYNEQFF.

This chain connects TRBV4-3 to TRBJ2-1, with TRBD1 as a possible D gene (5 bases). The length of the CDR3 is 17 residues. Germline V lookup: CDR1 LGHNA, CDR2 YSLEER. V lost 0 bases, J lost 6 bases, and 18 bases lay in between. This CDR3 reads CASSQDSLVGVGNEQFF. The CDR3 DNA sequence: TGCGCCAGCAGCCAAGATAGTCTAGTAGGGGTCGGCAATGAGCAGTTCTTC.

This rearrangement joins TRBV5-1 to TRBJ2-7; 9 bases are a match to TRBD2. V dropped 0 bases and J dropped 4; count of bases not matched to a gene: 11. The CDR3 totals 17 residues. From germline, CDR1 is SGHRS and CDR2 YFSETQ. CDR3 sequence: CASSLGPGLAGVYEQYF. CDR3 DNA sequence: TGCGCCAGCAGCTTGGGTCCGGGATTAGCGGGGGTATACGAGCAGTACTTC. The entire variable domain, with the rest obtained from reference TRBV5-1 and TRBJ2-7, is as follows: KAGVTQTPRYLIKTRGQQVTLSCSPISGHRSVSWYQQTPGQGLQFLFEYFSETQRNKGNFPGRFSGRQFSNSRSEMNVSTLELGDSALYLCASSLGPGLAGVYEQYFGPGTRLTVT.

The chain couples TRBV5-4 to TRBJ2-3, with TRBD1 identical over 10 bases. The J segment lost 3 bases and the V segment lost 4 bases, leaving 8 bases of the junction unmatched. Germline lookup yields CDR1 SGHNT and CDR2 YYREEE (reference sequence). This CDR3 has 16 amino acids. The CDR3 loop is CASSPDRDRGTDTQYF. CDR3 DNA: TGTGCCAGCAGCCCGGACCGGGACAGGGGAACAGATACGCAGTATTTT. The whole variable domain, filled in from reference TRBV5-4 and TRBJ2-3, reads ETGVTQSPTHLIKTRGQQVTLRCSSQSGHNTVSWYQQALGQGPQFIFQYYREEENGRGNFPPRFSGLQFPNYSSELNVNALELDDSALYLCASSPDRDRGTDTQYFGPGTRLTVL.

This chain connects TRBV30 to TRBJ1-1; 8 bases are a match to TRBD1. The CDR3 has 15 amino acids. Germline V gene lookup returns CDR1 GTSNPN and CDR2 SVGIG (reference sequence). V was pared by 0 bases and J by 3 bases, with 6 bases of the junction left unmatched. CDR3 DNA sequence: TGTGCCTGGAGTGTAATGGAACAGGGGGACACTGAAGCTTTCTTT. Translating it yields CAWSVMEQGDTEAFF. The whole variable domain, filled in from reference TRBV30 and TRBJ1-1, reads SQTIHQWPATLVQPVGSPLSLECTVEGTSNPNLYWYRQAAGRGLQLLFYSVGIGQISSEVPQNLSASRPQDRQFILSSKKLLLSDSGFYLCAWSVMEQGDTEAFFGQGTRLTVV.

J is TRBJ2-1 and V is TRBV10-3, with 7 positions matching TRBD2. There are 17 residues in the CDR3. Germline assignment: CDR1 ENHRY and CDR2 SYGVKD. The junction had 7 bases not matched to a gene; V was cut back by 2 bases and J by 0 bases. CDR3 region: CAISEVGRESSYNEQFF. In nucleotides, the CDR3 is TGTGCCATCAGTGAGGTGGGGCGGGAGAGCTCCTACAATGAGCAGTTCTTC.

The chain uses TRBV5-1 and TRBJ1-1, with a possible D match to TRBD1 (6 bases). V was clipped by 1 base and J by 0 bases, with 10 bases between them. The CDR3 consists of 15 residues. Germline CDR1 SGHRS, CDR2 YFSETQ. The CDR3 bases are TGCGCCAGCAGCTTGCCAGGGGCTGTGAACACTGAAGCTTTCTTT. Protein sequence: CASSLPGAVNTEAFF.